This TCR beta chain comes out of a study of blood T cell repertoires in COVID-19. Study summary: Italy, Spain and the United States were the sources of the convalescent and acute COVID-19 samples. PBMCs, B-cell-depleted T cells, or T cells were the source of the cDNA or gDNA that made up the material.

Trimming stripped 3 bases from V and 4 bases from J, with 8 bases between. CDR3 size: 13 residues. From germline, CDR1 is SGHTA and CDR2 FQGNSA. Per the original data handling: Quantification of nucleated cells was approximated via reference gene primer amplification. The data were produced by immunoSEQ multiplex PCR, yet TCRdb's version contains in-frame clones alone and is incomplete. V, J and clone size were drawn from that table, and D and trimming were deduced from the DNA. Of about 210,000 clones listed, approximately 91% are singletons. Specimen: peripheral blood. This sequence joins TRBV7-2 and TRBJ2-3; a possible D gene is TRBD2 (5 bases). The source is a woman between 35 and 50 years old with acute or convalescent COVID-19. This CDR3 reads CASSLAGPDTQYF. The CDR3 DNA sequence: TGTGCCAGCAGCTTGGCGGGCCCAGATACGCAGTATTTT.